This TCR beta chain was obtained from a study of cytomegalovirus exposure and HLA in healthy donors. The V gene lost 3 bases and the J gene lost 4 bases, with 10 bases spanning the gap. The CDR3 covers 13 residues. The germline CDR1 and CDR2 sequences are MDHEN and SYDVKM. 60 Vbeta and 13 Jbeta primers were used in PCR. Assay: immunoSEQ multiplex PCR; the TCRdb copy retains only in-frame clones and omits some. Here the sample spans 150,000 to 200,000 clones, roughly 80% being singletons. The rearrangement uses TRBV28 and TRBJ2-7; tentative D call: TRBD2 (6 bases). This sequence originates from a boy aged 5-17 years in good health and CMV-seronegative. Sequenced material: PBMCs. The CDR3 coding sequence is TGTGCCAGCAGTTTGGGGGGAACATACGAGCAGTACTTC. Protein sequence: CASSLGGTYEQYF. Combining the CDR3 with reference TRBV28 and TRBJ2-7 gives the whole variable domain DVKVTQSSRYLVKRTGEKVFLECVQDMDHENMFWYRQDPGLGLRLIYFSYDVKMKEKGDIPEGYSVSREKKERFSLILESASTNQTSMYLCASSLGGTYEQYFGPGTRLTVT.